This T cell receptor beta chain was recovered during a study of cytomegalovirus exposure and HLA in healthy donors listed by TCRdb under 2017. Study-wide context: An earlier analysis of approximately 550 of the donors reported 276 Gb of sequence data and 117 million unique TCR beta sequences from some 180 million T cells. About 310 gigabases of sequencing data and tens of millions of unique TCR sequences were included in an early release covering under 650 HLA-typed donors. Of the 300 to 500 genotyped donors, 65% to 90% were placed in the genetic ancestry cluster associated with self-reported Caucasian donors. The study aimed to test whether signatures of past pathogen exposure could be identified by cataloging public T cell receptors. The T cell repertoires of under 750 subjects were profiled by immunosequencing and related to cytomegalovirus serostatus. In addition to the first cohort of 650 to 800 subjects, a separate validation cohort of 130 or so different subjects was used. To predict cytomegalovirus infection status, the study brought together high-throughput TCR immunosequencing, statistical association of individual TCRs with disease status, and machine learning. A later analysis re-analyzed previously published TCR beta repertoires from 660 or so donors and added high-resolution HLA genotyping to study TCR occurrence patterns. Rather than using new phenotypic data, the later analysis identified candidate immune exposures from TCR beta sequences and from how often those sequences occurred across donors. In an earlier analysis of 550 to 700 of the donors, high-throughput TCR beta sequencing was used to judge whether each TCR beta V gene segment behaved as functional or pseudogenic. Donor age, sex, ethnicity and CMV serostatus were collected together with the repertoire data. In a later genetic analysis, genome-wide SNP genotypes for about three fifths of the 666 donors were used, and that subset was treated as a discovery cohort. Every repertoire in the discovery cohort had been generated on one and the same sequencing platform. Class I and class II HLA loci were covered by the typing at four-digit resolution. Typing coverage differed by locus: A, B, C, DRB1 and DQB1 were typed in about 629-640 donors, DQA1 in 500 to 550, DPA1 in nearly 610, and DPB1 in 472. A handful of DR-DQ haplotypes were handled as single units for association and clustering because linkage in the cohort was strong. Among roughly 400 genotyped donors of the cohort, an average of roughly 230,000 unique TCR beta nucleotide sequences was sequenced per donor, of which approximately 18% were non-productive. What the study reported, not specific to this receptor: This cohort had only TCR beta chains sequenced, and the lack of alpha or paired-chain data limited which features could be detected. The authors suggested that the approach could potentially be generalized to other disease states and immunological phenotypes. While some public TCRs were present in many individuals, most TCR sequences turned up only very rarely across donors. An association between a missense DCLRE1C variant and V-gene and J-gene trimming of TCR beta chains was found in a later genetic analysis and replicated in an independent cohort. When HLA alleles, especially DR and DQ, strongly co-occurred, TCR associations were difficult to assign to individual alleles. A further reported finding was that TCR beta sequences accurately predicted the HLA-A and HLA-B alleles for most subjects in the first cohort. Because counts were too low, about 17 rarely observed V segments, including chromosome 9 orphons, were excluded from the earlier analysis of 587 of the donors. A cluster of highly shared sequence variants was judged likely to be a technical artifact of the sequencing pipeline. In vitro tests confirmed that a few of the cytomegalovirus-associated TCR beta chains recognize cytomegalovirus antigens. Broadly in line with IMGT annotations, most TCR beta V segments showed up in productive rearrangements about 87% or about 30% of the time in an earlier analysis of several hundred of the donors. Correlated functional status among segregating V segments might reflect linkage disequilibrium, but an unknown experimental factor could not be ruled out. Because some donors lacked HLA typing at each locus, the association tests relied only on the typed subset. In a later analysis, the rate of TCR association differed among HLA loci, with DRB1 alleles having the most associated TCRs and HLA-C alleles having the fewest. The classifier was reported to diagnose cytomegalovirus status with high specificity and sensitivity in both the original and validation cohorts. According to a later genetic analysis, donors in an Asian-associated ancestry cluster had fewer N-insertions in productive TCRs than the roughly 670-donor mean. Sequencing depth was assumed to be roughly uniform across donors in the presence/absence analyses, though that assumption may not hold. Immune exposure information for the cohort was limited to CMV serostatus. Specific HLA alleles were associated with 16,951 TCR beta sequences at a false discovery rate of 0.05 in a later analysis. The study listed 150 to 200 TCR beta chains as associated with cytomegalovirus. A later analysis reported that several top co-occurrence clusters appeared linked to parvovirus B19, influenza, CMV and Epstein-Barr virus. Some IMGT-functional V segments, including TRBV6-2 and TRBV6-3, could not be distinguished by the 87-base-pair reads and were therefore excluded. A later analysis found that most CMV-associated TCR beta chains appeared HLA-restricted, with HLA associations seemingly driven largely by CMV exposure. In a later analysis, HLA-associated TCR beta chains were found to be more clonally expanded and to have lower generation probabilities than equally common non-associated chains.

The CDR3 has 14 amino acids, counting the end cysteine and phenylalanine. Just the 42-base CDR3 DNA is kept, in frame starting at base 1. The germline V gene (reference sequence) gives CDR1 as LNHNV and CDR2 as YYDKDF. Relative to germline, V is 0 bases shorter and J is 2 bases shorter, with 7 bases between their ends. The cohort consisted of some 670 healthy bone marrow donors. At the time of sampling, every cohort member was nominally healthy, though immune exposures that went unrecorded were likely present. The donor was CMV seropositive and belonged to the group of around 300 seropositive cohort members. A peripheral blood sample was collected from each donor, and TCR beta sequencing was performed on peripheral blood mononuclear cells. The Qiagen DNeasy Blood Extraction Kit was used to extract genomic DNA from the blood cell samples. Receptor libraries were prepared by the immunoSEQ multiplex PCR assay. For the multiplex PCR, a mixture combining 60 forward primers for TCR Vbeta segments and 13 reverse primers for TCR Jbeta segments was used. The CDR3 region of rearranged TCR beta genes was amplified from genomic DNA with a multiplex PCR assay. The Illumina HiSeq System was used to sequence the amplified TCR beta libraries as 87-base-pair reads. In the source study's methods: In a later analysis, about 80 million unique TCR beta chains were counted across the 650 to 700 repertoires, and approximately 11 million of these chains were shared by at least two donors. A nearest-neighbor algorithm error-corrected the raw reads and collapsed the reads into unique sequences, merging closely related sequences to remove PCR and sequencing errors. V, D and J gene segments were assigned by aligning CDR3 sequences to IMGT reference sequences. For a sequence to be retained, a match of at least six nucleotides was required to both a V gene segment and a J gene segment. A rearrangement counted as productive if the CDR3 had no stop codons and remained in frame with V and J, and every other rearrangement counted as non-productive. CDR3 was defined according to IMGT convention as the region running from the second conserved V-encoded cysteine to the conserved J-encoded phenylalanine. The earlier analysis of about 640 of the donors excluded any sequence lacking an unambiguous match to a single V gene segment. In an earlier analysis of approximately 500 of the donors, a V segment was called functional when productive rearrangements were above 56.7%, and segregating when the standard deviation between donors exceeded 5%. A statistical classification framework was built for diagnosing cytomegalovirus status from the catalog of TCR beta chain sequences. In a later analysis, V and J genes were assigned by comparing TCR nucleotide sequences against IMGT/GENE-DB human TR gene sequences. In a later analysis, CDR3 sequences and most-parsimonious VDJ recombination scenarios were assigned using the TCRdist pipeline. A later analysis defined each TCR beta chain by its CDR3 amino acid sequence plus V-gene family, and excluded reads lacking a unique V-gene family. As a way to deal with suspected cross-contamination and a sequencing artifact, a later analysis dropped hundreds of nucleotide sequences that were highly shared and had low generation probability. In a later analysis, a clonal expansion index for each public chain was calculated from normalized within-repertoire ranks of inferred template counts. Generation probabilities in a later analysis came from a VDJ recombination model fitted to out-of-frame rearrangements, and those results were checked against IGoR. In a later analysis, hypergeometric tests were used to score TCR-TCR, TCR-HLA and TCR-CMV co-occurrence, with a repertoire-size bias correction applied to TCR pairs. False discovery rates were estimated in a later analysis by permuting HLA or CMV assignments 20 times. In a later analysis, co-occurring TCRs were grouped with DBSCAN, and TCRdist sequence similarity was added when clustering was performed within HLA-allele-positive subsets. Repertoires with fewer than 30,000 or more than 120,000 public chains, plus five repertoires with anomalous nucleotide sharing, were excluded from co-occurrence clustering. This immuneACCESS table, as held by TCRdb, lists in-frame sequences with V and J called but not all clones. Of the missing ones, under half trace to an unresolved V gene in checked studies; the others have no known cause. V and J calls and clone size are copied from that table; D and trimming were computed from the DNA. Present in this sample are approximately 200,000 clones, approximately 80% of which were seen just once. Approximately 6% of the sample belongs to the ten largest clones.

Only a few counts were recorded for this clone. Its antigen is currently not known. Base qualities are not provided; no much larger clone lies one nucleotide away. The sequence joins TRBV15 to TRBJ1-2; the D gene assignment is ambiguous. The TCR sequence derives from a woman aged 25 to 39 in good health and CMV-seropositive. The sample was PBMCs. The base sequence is TGTGCCACCAGCAGAGATCAGACAAACTATGGCTACACCTTC. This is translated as CATSRDQTNYGYTF.